This TCR beta chain appears in the sequencing data of a study of response to subunit inactivated influenza vaccine. Looked up from germline, CDR1 is SGHTA and CDR2 is FQGNSA. V lost 5 bases and J lost 7, with 21 bases in between. The CDR3 runs to 16 residues. TCRdb ran MiXCR on the RT-PCR reads and lists one entry per CDR3 protein. The sample has approximately 500,000 distinct CDR3 sequences; about an eighth are singletons. In this sample, this clonotype turned up a few times. Its matching antigen is unknown. Findings and caveats of the study: Researchers suggested that each seasonal influenza vaccination recruits few new T cells.

Specimen: PBMCs from blood, collected 45 days after vaccination. The TCR sequence derives from a man aged 50 to 59 who received an inactivated influenza vaccine. The V and J genes are TRBV7-2 and TRBJ2-1; no firm D call. The CDR3 region is CASSPQWLQAANEQFF. CDR3 nucleotides: TGTGCCAGCAGCCCCCAGTGGCTTCAGGCGGCGAATGAGCAGTTCTTC.